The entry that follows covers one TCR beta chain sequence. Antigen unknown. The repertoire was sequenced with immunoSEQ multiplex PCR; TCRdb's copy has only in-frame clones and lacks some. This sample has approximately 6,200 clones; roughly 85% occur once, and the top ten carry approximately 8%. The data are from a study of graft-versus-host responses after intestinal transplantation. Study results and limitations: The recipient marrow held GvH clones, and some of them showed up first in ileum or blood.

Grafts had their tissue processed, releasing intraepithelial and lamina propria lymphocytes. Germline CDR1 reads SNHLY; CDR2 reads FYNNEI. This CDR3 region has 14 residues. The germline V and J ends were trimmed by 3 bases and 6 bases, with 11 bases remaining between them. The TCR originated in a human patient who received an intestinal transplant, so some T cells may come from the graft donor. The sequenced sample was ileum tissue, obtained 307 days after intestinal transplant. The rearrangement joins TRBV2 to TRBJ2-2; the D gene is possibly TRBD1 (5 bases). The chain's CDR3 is CASSDIRGPGELFF. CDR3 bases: TGTGCCAGCAGTGATATAAGGGGTCCCGGGGAGCTGTTTTTT.